This record looks at one TCR beta chain sequence and its context. Method: immunoSEQ multiplex PCR; TCRdb's copy keeps in-frame clones and lacks some. In the table there are 95,000 to 120,000 clones, nearly 90% of which are singletons. With 7 bases removed from V and 3 bases from J, the gap between germline ends came to 15 bases. From germline, CDR1 is ENHRY and CDR2 SYGVKD. The length of the CDR3 is 14 residues. The data belong to a study of blood T cell repertoires in COVID-19. Overall study: Whether acute or convalescent, the COVID-19 samples came from the United States, Italy and Spain. T cells, B-cell-depleted T cells, or PBMCs supplied cDNA or gDNA.

Sequences were obtained from peripheral blood. This TCR came from a woman between 70 and 85 years old who had recovered from COVID-19. The chain couples TRBV10-3 to TRBJ2-5, with D perhaps matching TRBD2 (5 bases). The DNA for the CDR3 is TGTGCCATCACGCCGGGATCCGGGAAAGAGACCCAGTACTTC. Protein: CAITPGSGKETQYF.